A single sample gave rise to the 14 T cell receptor beta chains below, sequenced in a study of blood T cells in healthy people across ages. For the second PCR, which ran for about 6 to 11 cycles, a sample-barcoded 5' primer and a J-beta primer mix were used. TCRdb used MiXCR to reprocess the 5' RACE reads, holding one entry per CDR3 protein. There are about 1.6 million distinct CDR3 sequences in the sample; about 35% occur only once, and 11% lies in the top ten. Sequenced sample: blood. These receptors were obtained from a woman younger than 45 in good health.

The sample holds a few counts of this clonotype. The CDR3 sequence is CASRMSLPTGHNEQFF. CDR3 DNA: TGTGCCAGCAGGATGTCCCTTCCGACAGGCCACAATGAGCAGTTCTTC. The genes are TRBV12-3 or TRBV12-4 and TRBJ2-1; D possibly corresponds to TRBD1 (6 bases). Deletions cut 6 bases from V and 5 bases from J, with 20 bases between. This CDR3 has 16 residues.

The genes are TRBV28 and TRBJ2-1, with 14 bases that match TRBD2. The V gene end was trimmed by 2 bases and the J gene end by 1 base; junction bases not matched to a gene: 1. Germline values: CDR1 MDHEN, CDR2 SYDVKM. There are 17 residues in the CDR3. The CDR3 DNA is TGTGCCAGCAGTTTAGGGACTAGCGGGAGATCCTACAATGAGCAGTTCTTC. Its protein product is CASSLGTSGRSYNEQFF.

The chain combines TRBV20-1 with TRBJ1-4, with a possible D match to TRBD1 (5 bases). There are 13 residues in the CDR3. CDR1 DFQATT and CDR2 SNEGSKA come from the germline V gene (reference sequence). The V gene lost 5 bases and the J gene lost 8 bases, with 15 bases spanning the gap. CDR3 loop: CSAHAGGREKLFF. CDR3 coding DNA: TGCAGTGCTCACGCGGGGGGTAGAGAAAAACTGTTTTTT.

The rearrangement uses TRBV3-1 and TRBJ2-1; no clear D. This CDR3 is 16 amino acids long. V was pared by 0 bases and J by 1 base, with 10 bases between. Germline CDR1 is LGHDT and CDR2 is YNNKEL (reference sequence). The chain's CDR3 is CASSQDHGGSYNEQFF. The CDR3 nucleotides are TGTGCCAGCAGCCAAGATCATGGCGGATCCTACAATGAGCAGTTCTTC.

This clonotype has only a few counts. The chain is built from TRBV5-1 and TRBJ1-2; D not resolved. V lost 4 bases, J lost 4 bases, and 17 bases lay in between. CDR1 is SGHRS, CDR2 YFSETQ, per germline. The CDR3 contains 15 residues. CDR3 nucleotides: TGCGCCAGCAGCCCGTGGCCAGAGGATATCTATGGCTACACCTTC. The encoded protein is CASSPWPEDIYGYTF.

This clonotype was observed a few times. The chain couples TRBV5-1 to TRBJ2-5, with 10 bases aligning to TRBD2. Looked up from germline, CDR1 is SGHRS and CDR2 is YFSETQ. This CDR3 comprises 20 residues. J was trimmed by 1 base and V by 3 bases; bases with no gene match: 18. This CDR3 reads CASSSGSLYEWTSGQETQYF. The CDR3 nucleotides read TGCGCCAGCAGCTCTGGGTCCTTATACGAATGGACTAGCGGCCAAGAGACCCAGTACTTC.

This clonotype has only a few counts. The genes are TRBV20-1 and TRBJ2-2; D is perhaps TRBD1 (7 bases). Between the trimmed V and J ends, which lost 3 bases and 7 bases, there was a span of 15 bases. CDR3 length: 14 amino acids. Per germline, CDR1 DFQATT and CDR2 SNEGSKA (reference sequence). In nucleotides, the CDR3 is TGCAGTGCTAGTCAGGGGGGCGCGGACGGGGAGCTGTTTTTT. Its protein product is CSASQGGADGELFF.

The gene calls are TRBV12-3 or TRBV12-4 and TRBJ1-4, with D maybe TRBD1 (5 bases). The CDR3 sequence is 14 residues long. V shed 2 bases and J shed 7 bases, with 11 bases lying between them. CDR3 loop: CASSLYPQGEKLFF. The CDR3 coding sequence is TGTGCCAGCAGTTTATATCCCCAGGGTGAAAAACTGTTTTTT.

The chain has TRBV20-1 and TRBJ2-3; 7 bases fit TRBD1. Germline V gene sequence: CDR1 DFQATT, CDR2 SNEGSKA (reference sequence). This CDR3 region has 12 residues. Losses at the gene ends were 5 bases for V and 4 bases for J; bases not matched to a gene: 3. As DNA, the CDR3 is TGCAGTGCTCAGGGGGACGCAGATACGCAGTATTTT. Residues: CSAQGDADTQYF.

The rearrangement uses TRBV7-3 and TRBJ2-1; tentative D call: TRBD1 (6 bases). V was cut by 3 bases and J by 3 bases, with 12 bases left in between. Germline values: CDR1 SGHTA, CDR2 FQGTGA. CDR3 length: 15 amino acids. The DNA of the CDR3 is TGTGCCAGCAGCTTGGGACATCCACGCTACAATGAGCAGTTCTTC. Translation: CASSLGHPRYNEQFF. Based on the CDR3 plus reference TRBV7-3 and TRBJ2-1, the full variable domain is GAGVSQTPSNKVTEKGKYVELRCDPISGHTALYWYRQSLGQGPEFLIYFQGTGAADDSGLPNDRFFAVRPEGSVSTLKIQRTERGDSAVYLCASSLGHPRYNEQFFGPGTRLTVL.

This clonotype was counted at least ten times. The chain recombines TRBV4-1 with TRBJ2-1, with 7 bases identical to TRBD1. The CDR3 contains 16 residues. The germline CDR1 and CDR2 sequences are MGHRA and YSYEKL. V gave up 2 bases and J gave up 10 bases; unmatched junction bases: 14. The CDR3 spells CASSQPQRHRGWEQFF. The CDR3 bases are TGCGCCAGCAGCCAACCCCAACGTCACAGGGGATGGGAGCAGTTCTTC.

This chain uses TRBV7-2 with TRBJ2-5; 9 bases match TRBD2. Germline V gene sequence: CDR1 SGHTA, CDR2 FQGNSA. This CDR3 contains 16 residues. V was pared by 7 bases and J by 2 bases, with 11 bases of the junction left unmatched. The CDR3 sequence is CASNPRVAGVQETQYF. In DNA, the CDR3 is TGTGCCAGCAACCCCCGGGTAGCGGGGGTACAAGAGACCCAGTACTTC.

V is TRBV7-2 and J is TRBJ2-4, with TRBD1 matching over 7 bases. V lost 5 bases and J lost 3; bases outside the gene matches: 7. The CDR3 is 15 amino acids. CDR1 SGHTA and CDR2 FQGNSA come from the germline V gene. CDR3 residues: CASSPPAGGKNIQYF. In DNA form, the CDR3 reads TGTGCCAGCAGCCCTCCGGCAGGGGGCAAAAACATTCAGTACTTC.

V gene TRBV7-9 combines with J gene TRBJ2-5, with 8 positions matching TRBD1. Trimming cost V 1 base and J 5 bases; bases outside gene matches: 9. Germline assignment: CDR1 SEHNR and CDR2 FQNEAQ (reference sequence). The CDR3 spans 16 residues. CDR3 residues: CASSLVPPGGAETQYF. The CDR3 nucleotides read TGTGCCAGCAGCTTAGTGCCGCCAGGGGGCGCGGAGACCCAGTACTTC.